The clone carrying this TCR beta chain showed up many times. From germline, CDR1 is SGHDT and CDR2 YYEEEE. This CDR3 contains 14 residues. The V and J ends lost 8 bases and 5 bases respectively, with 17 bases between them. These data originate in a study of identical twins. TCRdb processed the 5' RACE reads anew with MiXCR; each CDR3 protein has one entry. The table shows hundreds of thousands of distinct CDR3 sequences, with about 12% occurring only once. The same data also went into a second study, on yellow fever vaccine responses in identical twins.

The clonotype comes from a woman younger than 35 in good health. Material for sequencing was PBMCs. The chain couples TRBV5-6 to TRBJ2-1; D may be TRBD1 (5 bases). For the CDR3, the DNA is TGTGCCAGTAACCCCTTTGGACACCACAATGAGCAGTTCTTC. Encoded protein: CASNPFGHHNEQFF.